Below are 2 T cell receptor beta chains sequenced from a single sample in a study of blood T cell repertoires in COVID-19. This table comes from immunoSEQ multiplex PCR, and its TCRdb copy is limited to in-frame clones, with some not included. Of tens of thousands of clones in the sample, approximately 88% were seen once. Sequenced material: peripheral blood. The receptors derive from a man in his fifties with active COVID-19.

The genes are TRBV7-2 and TRBJ2-2; D possibly corresponds to TRBD1 (6 bases). The germline V gene has CDR1 SGHTA and CDR2 FQGNSA. V dropped 0 bases and J dropped 5 bases, with 10 bases sitting between them. The CDR3 runs to 15 residues. The CDR3 region is CASSLANRETGELFF. The CDR3, as DNA: TGTGCCAGCAGCTTAGCCAACAGGGAAACCGGGGAGCTGTTTTTT.

This clone was seen a single time. The chain uses TRBV2 and TRBJ2-3, with D unresolved. Germline-derived CDR1 and CDR2 are SNHLY and FYNNEI. The ends were cut back, 5 bases at V and 2 bases at J, with 5 bases in the middle. The CDR3 is 12 residues long. Written as DNA, the CDR3 is TGTGCCAGCAGTATCGTCACAGATACGCAGTATTTT. It codes for CASSIVTDTQYF. Based on the CDR3 plus reference TRBV2 and TRBJ2-3, the full variable domain is EPEVTQTPSHQVTQMGQEVILRCVPISNHLYFYWYRQILGQKVEFLVSFYNNEISEKSEIFDDQFSVERPDGSNFTLKIRSTKLEDSAMYFCASSIVTDTQYFGPGTRLTVL.